The sequence of this T cell receptor beta chain was determined in a study of blood T cell repertoires in COVID-19. At the level of the study: Sites in the United States, Italy and Spain provided acute and convalescent COVID-19 samples. T cells, B-cell-depleted T cells, or PBMCs provided the cDNA or gDNA that served as material.

This clone was observed a single time. In the study's own analysis: Nucleated cell number was recorded as an estimate derived from reference gene primer amplification. Sequencing used immunoSEQ multiplex PCR; TCRdb keeps in-frame clones, though not all of them. That table is the source of V, J and clone size, and D and trimming were worked out from the DNA. The data hold some 110,000 clones, with about three quarters observed a single time. CDR1 WNHNN and CDR2 SYGVQD come from the germline V gene (reference sequence). The CDR3 consists of 15 residues. V shed 7 bases and J shed 3 bases, with 16 bases lying between them.

The sequence came from a woman in her 70s with acute or convalescent COVID-19. This chain connects TRBV10-1 to TRBJ1-5; D is unresolved. Source material: peripheral blood. CDR3 sequence reads: CASTVEDGDNQPQHF. CDR3 nucleotides: TGCGCCAGCACCGTGGAGGACGGAGACAATCAGCCCCAGCATTTT.